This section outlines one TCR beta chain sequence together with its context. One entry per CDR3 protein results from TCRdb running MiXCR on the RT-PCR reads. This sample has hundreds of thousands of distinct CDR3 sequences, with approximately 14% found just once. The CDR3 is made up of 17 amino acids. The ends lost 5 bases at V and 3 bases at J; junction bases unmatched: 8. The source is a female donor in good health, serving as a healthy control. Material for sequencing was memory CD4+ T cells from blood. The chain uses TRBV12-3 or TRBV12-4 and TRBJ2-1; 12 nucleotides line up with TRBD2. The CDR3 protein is CASSPPSGGAGYNEQFF. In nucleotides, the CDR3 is TGTGCCAGCAGTCCCCCTAGCGGGGGGGCGGGCTACAATGAGCAGTTCTTC.